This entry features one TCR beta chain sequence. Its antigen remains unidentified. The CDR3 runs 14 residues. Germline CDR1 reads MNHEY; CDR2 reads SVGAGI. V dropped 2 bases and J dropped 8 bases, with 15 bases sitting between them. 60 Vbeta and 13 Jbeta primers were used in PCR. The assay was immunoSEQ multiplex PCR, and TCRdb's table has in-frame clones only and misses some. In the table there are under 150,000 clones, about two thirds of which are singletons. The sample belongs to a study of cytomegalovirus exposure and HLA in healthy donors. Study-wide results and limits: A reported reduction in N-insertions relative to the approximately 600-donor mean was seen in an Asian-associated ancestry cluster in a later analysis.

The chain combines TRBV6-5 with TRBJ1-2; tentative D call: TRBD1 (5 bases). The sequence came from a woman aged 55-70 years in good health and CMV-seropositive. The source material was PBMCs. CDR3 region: CASSYGQGLSGYTF. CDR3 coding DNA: TGTGCCAGCAGTTACGGGCAGGGATTGTCAGGCTACACCTTC.